This T cell receptor beta chain was recorded in a study of T cell responses to AZD1222 COVID-19 vaccine. Comments on this clone: As yet, its antigen is unknown.

TCRdb's copy holds only in-frame clones and misses some; the assay was immunoSEQ multiplex PCR. The sample carries approximately 180,000 clones, around 90% recorded once. General study findings and limits: A reported finding is that nearly half of spike-specific TCRs target unmutated variant regions. Most donors were white British, females outnumbered males, and clonal diversity was possibly underestimated.

The CDR3 sequence is 15 residues long. Germline lookup yields CDR1 MDHEN and CDR2 SYDVKM. The V end was cut by 3 bases, the J end by 4 bases, with 12 bases between. The sequence came from an adult in good health. The sequencing here drew on peripheral blood, taken on day 0 of AZD1222 vaccination. The V gene is TRBV28, the J gene TRBJ2-2, with D perhaps TRBD1 (6 bases). In DNA, the CDR3 is TGTGCCAGCAGTTTCTCGAGGACAGCCACCGGGGAGCTGTTTTTT. Amino acids: CASSFSRTATGELFF.